This T cell receptor beta chain was observed in a study of shared clonotypes between healthy human individuals. Study in general: Each donor's CD4 naive and CD4 memory cells filled three plates apiece, CD8 naive two, and CD8 memory one.

In the sorted-subset replicate PCRs, 200 ng DNA, 25,000 to 35,000 T cell genomes, was used. Sequencing used immunoSEQ multiplex PCR; TCRdb keeps in-frame clones, though not all of them. The sample lists 650,000 to 750,000 clones, approximately 75% seen once, with about 1.8% in the top ten. This CDR3 is built from 15 residues. Germline V gene sequence: CDR1 MGHDK, CDR2 SYGVNS. After removal of 8 bases from V and 3 bases from J, the junction contained 10 bases not matched to a gene. With respect to this clone: The target antigen is unknown.

Findings and caveats of the study: Sampling included only blood; tissue repertoires likely differ.

Sequencing input: memory CD4+ T cells sorted from blood. Subset defined: CD45RA-negative fraction. V is TRBV25-1 and J is TRBJ2-5; 9 bases are shared with TRBD2. This TCR came from a woman aged 25 to 45 in good health. The DNA of the CDR3 is TGTGCCAGCCACGGGGCGGGAGGGCCGGAAGAGACCCAGTACTTC. Protein sequence: CASHGAGGPEETQYF.